This T cell receptor beta chain came from a study of T cell changes during pregnancy in multiple sclerosis (dated by TCRdb to about 2019). Background on the whole study: Changes in the T cell repertoire over the course of pregnancy were examined in this study in women with multiple sclerosis.

In the case of this clone: The specificity of this receptor is unknown. No base quality information exists; no much larger clone differs at one position.

Relative to germline, V is 4 bases shorter and J is 1 base shorter, with 16 bases between their ends. The CDR3 goes from the cysteine to the phenylalanine over 16 residues. The read is trimmed to its CDR3 DNA, 48 bases read in frame from base 1. CDR1 and CDR2 are read off the germline V gene (reference sequence) as MNHNY and SVGAGI. Receptor amplification or capture employed the immunoSEQ multiplex PCR assay. The clones in this table, taken by TCRdb from immuneACCESS, are in-frame only. Not every clone is retained; where verified, under half of the shortfall comes from an unresolved V gene, and the cause of the rest is unknown. The sample contains 90,000 to 95,000 clones, 91% of them found a single time. The top ten hold approximately 0.9% of the sample.

This specimen was peripheral blood, taken before pregnancy. This TCR was recovered from a female donor with multiple sclerosis, enrolled in a pregnancy study. Recombination joined TRBV6-6 with TRBJ1-1, and the D gene may be TRBD1, 5 bases matching. For the CDR3, the sequence is CASSFPRAGQNTEAFF. The nucleotides are TGTGCCAGCAGTTTCCCCCGGGCAGGACAGAACACTGAAGCTTTCTTT.